This T cell receptor (beta chain) was captured by sequencing in a study of T cells in narcolepsy. Study-level information: Donors had narcolepsy type 1 or type 2, or were healthy controls. Whole-study results and caveats: Autoreactive clonotypes reportedly recurred in blood of same and different patients, not controls. HCRT-specific and TRIB2-specific autoreactive clonotypes appeared among same-patient CSF and blood CD4+ clonotypes. No autoreactive T cell clone sequences appeared in some memory CD4+ repertoires.

The assay was immunoSEQ multiplex PCR, and TCRdb's table has in-frame clones only and misses some. The table has roughly 24,000 clones, approximately 80% seen once. In the case of this clone: Its antigen is unknown.

This CDR3 comprises 15 residues. V shed 1 base, J shed 3 bases, and the junction held 3 bases outside the gene matches. Per germline, CDR1 SGHDT and CDR2 YYEEEE. Material: memory (CD45RA-) CD4+ T cells from blood. This TCR came from a human donor in good health. The genes are TRBV5-6 and TRBJ2-2, with 7 bases aligning to TRBD1. The CDR3 DNA reads as TGTGCCAGCAGCTTGAGACAGGGAGACACCGGGGAGCTGTTTTTT. Translated, it gives CASSLRQGDTGELFF.